This T cell receptor beta chain originates from a study of CD8 T cells in Susac syndrome. Germline V lookup: CDR1 KGHSH, CDR2 LQKENI. Trimming removed 0 bases from V and 4 bases from J, with 15 bases in between. The CDR3 spans 16 residues. With random hexamers, reverse transcription was performed on about 0.45 to 1 ug of RNA. The amplification used immunoSEQ multiplex PCR on TCR beta CDR3; it spanned 54 Vbeta and 13 Jbeta. MiXCR was run by TCRdb on the immunoSEQ multiplex PCR reads, yielding one entry per CDR3 protein. The sample has over 120,000 distinct CDR3 sequences, approximately 94% seen once. Controls were age- and sex-matched healthy donors.

This TCR derives from a human donor in good health. The V call is TRBV18, the J call TRBJ1-2; the D is unclear. Input material: CD4+ T cells from PBMCs. The CDR3 spells CASSPPFRATTYGYTF. CDR3 DNA: TGTGCCAGCTCACCACCTTTCCGGGCGACCACCTATGGCTACACCTTC. Filled out from reference TRBV18 and TRBJ1-2, the complete variable domain reads NAGVMQNPRHLVRRRGQEARLRCSPMKGHSHVYWYRQLPEEGLKFMVYLQKENIIDESGMPKERFSAEFPKEGPSILRIQQVVRGDSAAYFCASSPPFRATTYGYTFGSGTRLTVV.